The T cell receptor (beta chain) under discussion was sequenced for a study of blood T cell repertoires in COVID-19. Overall study: COVID-19 samples from acute and convalescent phases originated in the United States, Italy and Spain. PBMCs, B-cell-depleted T cells, or T cells provided the cDNA or gDNA that made up the material.

Between the trimmed V and J ends, which lost 4 bases and 2 bases, there was a span of 13 bases. The CDR3 is 14 residues long. The germline V gene encodes CDR1 SGHRS and CDR2 YFSETQ. Authors' data handling: Estimated nucleated cell counts came from reference gene primer amplification. Assay used: immunoSEQ multiplex PCR; TCRdb lists only in-frame clones, some missing. D and trimming come from the DNA, and the V and J calls and clone size come from that table. The sample contains tens of thousands of clones, 76% of which appear only once. The chain is built from TRBV5-1 and TRBJ2-7, with D unclear. The clonotype was recovered from a woman aged 45-59 years with active or convalescent COVID-19. What was sequenced was peripheral blood. The DNA of the CDR3 is TGCGCCAGCAGCACCACAGAGTTTACCTACGAGCAGTACTTC. This gives the protein CASSTTEFTYEQYF.